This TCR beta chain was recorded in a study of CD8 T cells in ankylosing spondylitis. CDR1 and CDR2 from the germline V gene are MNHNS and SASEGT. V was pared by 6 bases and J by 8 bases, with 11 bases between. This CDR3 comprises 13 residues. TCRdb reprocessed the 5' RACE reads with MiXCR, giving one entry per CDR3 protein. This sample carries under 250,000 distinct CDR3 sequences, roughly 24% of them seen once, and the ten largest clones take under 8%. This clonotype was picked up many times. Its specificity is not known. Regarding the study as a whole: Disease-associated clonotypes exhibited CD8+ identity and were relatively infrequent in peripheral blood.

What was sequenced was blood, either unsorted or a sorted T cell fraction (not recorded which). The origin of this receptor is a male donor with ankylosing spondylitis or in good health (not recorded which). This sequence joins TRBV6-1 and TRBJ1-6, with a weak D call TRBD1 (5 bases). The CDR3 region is CASRRQRDSPLHF. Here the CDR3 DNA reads TGTGCCAGCAGGAGACAGCGGGATTCACCCCTCCACTTT.